Listed below are T cell receptor beta chains from one sample, sequenced in a study of PD-L1 blockade in urothelial cancer. Produced via immunoSEQ multiplex PCR; TCRdb's table is partial and in-frame only. The table lists about 72,000 clones, 84% of them singletons, with approximately 5% in the top ten. The material sequenced was PBMCs, taken around atezolizumab (anti-PD-L1) treatment. The receptors stem from a man aged 65 to 85 with urothelial cancer. Each CDR3 is given with its conserved first and last residue. A D gene is named only where the DNA matches it firmly. Only some rows state a clone size, as once, few, many or a class for expanded clones.

TRBJ1-1	.	TRBV5-6	.	TGTGCCAGCAGCTTAGCGGGGGGGGCGACGGAAGCTTTCTTT	CASSLAGGATEAFF
TRBJ1-1	TRBD1	TRBV6-1	.	TGTGCCAGCAGTCCGGGACAGACGAGGACTGAAGCTTTCTTT	CASSPGQTRTEAFF
TRBJ2-7	.	TRBV5-1	.	TGCGCCAGCAGCCTTACAGGGACCTACGAGCAGTACTTC	CASSLTGTYEQYF
TRBJ2-7	TRBD2	TRBV11-2	.	TGTGCCAGCAGCTTAGGGGGAGCTAGCGGGACGACCTACGAGCAGTACTTC	CASSLGGASGTTYEQYF
TRBJ1-2	.	TRBV11-1	.	TGTGCCAGCAGCTCTCCTCCGACAGGCGACTATGGCTACACCTTC	CASSSPPTGDYGYTF
TRBJ1-2	TRBD1	TRBV6-5	.	TGTGCCAGCACCACTTCTTACAGGGGAAGCTATGGCTACACCTTC	CASTTSYRGSYGYTF
TRBJ2-1	TRBD1	TRBV27	.	TGTGCCAGCAGTTTCTTCACCACTGACAGGGTTCCATCCCGGCGGTTCTTC	CASSFFTTDRVPSRRFF
TRBJ1-4	TRBD1	TRBV2	.	TGTGCCAGAGGGGGCGGGGCGCAAACGGCTAATGAAAAACTGTTTTTT	CARGGGAQTANEKLFF
TRBJ2-6	TRBD1	TRBV5-1	.	TGCGCCAGCAGTTTGAGATCCGGGACAGGGTCTGGGGCCAACGTCCTGACTTTC	CASSLRSGTGSGANVLTF
TRBJ2-1	TRBD2	TRBV5-1	.	TGCGCCAGCAGCTTGGATAGTAGCGGGAGGGCCTACAATGAGCAGTTCTTC	CASSLDSSGRAYNEQFF
TRBJ1-5	.	TRBV28	.	TGTGCCAGCAGTTTAATGGGGGGGCGATCCAATCAGCCCCAGCATTTT	CASSLMGGRSNQPQHF
TRBJ2-7	.	TRBV7-8	.	TGTGCCAGCAGGGAAGTAGGGCAGGGTGGGCAGTACTTC	CASREVGQGGQYF
TRBJ2-1	TRBD1	TRBV5-1	.	TGCGCCAGCAGCTTGGGGGACAGCTACAATGAGCAGTTCTTC	CASSLGDSYNEQFF
TRBJ2-1	.	TRBV9	.	TGTGCCAGCAGCGTAGGCAGGGACAGGGGGCTTCTAGCGGGAGGACTTTCCAAGGATGAGCAGTTCTTC	CASSVGRDRGLLAGGLSKDEQFF
TRBJ2-7	TRBD1	TRBV28	.	TGTGCCAGCAGTTTATACGGGTCCAGGGGGAAAGAGCAGTACTTC	CASSLYGSRGKEQYF
TRBJ2-2	TRBD2	TRBV9	.	TGTGCCAGCAGCGCCCGGGACTACCATCCCGGGGAGCTGTTTTTT	CASSARDYHPGELFF
TRBJ2-2	TRBD2	TRBV28	.	TGTGCCAGCAGTCCTGGACACTGGACTAGCGGGAGGGCCTTAACCGGGGAGCTGTTTTTT	CASSPGHWTSGRALTGELFF
TRBJ2-7	TRBD2	TRBV6-1	.	TGTGCCAGCAGTGCTGAGGCTGCGGGAGGGCCGCGCGAGCAGTACTTC	CASSAEAAGGPREQYF
TRBJ2-7	.	TRBV6-6	.	TGTGCCAGCAGCCCCATGGTAGAAGGGGGAGAGCAGTACTTC	CASSPMVEGGEQYF
TRBJ2-2	TRBD2	TRBV4-1	.	TGCGCCAGCAGCCAAGTTCGCTTAGCGGGAGGGACCGGGGAGCTGTTTTTT	CASSQVRLAGGTGELFF
TRBJ1-2	TRBD1	TRBV29-1	few	TGCAGCGTTACAGGGGTTGTTCAGGGTGGCTACACCTTC	CSVTGVVQGGYTF
TRBJ1-5	.	TRBV19	.	TGTGCCAGTTCGAGGCAGGGGTACAATCAGCCCCAGCATTTT	CASSRQGYNQPQHF
TRBJ2-7	TRBD2	TRBV11-1	.	TGTGCCAGCAGCTTAGGTACTAGCGGGAGTAACGAGCAGTACTTC	CASSLGTSGSNEQYF
TRBJ2-2	.	TRBV7-8	.	TGTGCCAGCAGCTTAGACAGGAACACCGGGGAGCTGTTTTTT	CASSLDRNTGELFF
TRBJ2-7	TRBD2	TRBV5-5	.	TGTGCCAGCAGCGGGAGGGTGGGGTTATCCCCCTACGAGCAGTACTTC	CASSGRVGLSPYEQYF
TRBJ1-1	TRBD1	TRBV7-9	.	TGTGCCAGCAGCTCACAGGGGCGGACTGAAGCTTTCTTT	CASSSQGRTEAFF
TRBJ1-2	TRBD1	TRBV12-5	.	TGTGCTAGTGGGGGCGGGACAGGGGGAGCATATGGCTACACCTTC	CASGGGTGGAYGYTF
TRBJ2-7	.	TRBV19	.	TGTGCCAGTAGTATCTCCAAAGGGGCCTACGAGCAGTACTTC	CASSISKGAYEQYF
TRBJ2-3	.	TRBV7-3	.	TGTGCCAGCAGCTTAGACCTAGACTCCACGCAGTATTTT	CASSLDLDSTQYF
TRBJ1-3	.	TRBV30	.	TGTGCCTGGAGTGGAGGAGCGGGGGCTGTTGGAAACACCATATATTTT	CAWSGGAGAVGNTIYF
TRBJ1-3	.	TRBV9	.	TGTGCCAGCAGCACACCGAGTGGGGGCGCAGGGAACACCATATATTTT	CASSTPSGGAGNTIYF
TRBJ2-1	TRBD2	TRBV2	.	TGTGCCAGCCTGGGACTAGCGGACAATGAGCAGTTCTTC	CASLGLADNEQFF
TRBJ2-1	TRBD2	TRBV6-5	.	TGTGCCAGCAGTTACAGACTAGCGGACTTCAATGAGCAGTTCTTC	CASSYRLADFNEQFF
TRBJ1-4	TRBD1	TRBV4-2	.	TGTGCCAGCAGCCAGGAAGGGGGACAGACTGAAAAACTGTTTTTT	CASSQEGGQTEKLFF
TRBJ2-2	TRBD1	TRBV5-1	few	TGCGCCAGCAGCCCAGACAGGGCGGGCACCGGGGAGCTGTTTTTT	CASSPDRAGTGELFF
TRBJ1-5	.	TRBV25-1	few	TGTGCCAGCAGTGTAACAGGGCAGCCCCAGCATTTT	CASSVTGQPQHF
TRBJ2-4	.	TRBV4-1	.	TGCGCCAGCAGCCAATTAGTGTTTGGAGCCAAAAACATTCAGTACTTC	CASSQLVFGAKNIQYF
TRBJ2-5	TRBD1	TRBV19	few	TGTGCCAGTAGTGCCCGGACAGGGGGCGGGGAGACCCAGTACTTC	CASSARTGGGETQYF
TRBJ1-4	TRBD1	TRBV7-2	once	TGTGCCAGCAGACAACAGGGGACGACTAATGAAAAACTGTTTTTT	CASRQQGTTNEKLFF
TRBJ2-7	TRBD1	TRBV7-8	.	TGTGCCAGCAGCCAGACAGGGGGTACCTACGAGCAGTACTTC	CASSQTGGTYEQYF